This TCR beta chain was identified during a study of regulatory T cells in long-lasting Graves disease. Study-wide context: Duration of antithyroid drug therapy among newly diagnosed Graves' patients was under 3 months.

Ten or more counts support this clonotype. The time point: newly diagnosed GD, antithyroid drugs for less than 3 months. PBMC-derived RNA was used for the TCR library. Library construction for TCR beta used iRepertoire HTBI primers and Arm-PCR of CDR3 regions. TCRdb passed the multiplex PCR reads through MiXCR, listing each CDR3 protein once. Of about 540,000 distinct CDR3 sequences in the sample, approximately 15% are singletons; the top ten hold roughly a tenth. From germline, CDR1 is SGHAT and CDR2 FQDESV (reference sequence). V was shortened by 5 bases and J by 7 bases, with 11 bases between the two germline ends. The CDR3 is 12 amino acids. These data were also reused for a study on T cells in Graves' hyperthyroidism and ophthalmopathy.

Sequenced here: peripheral blood mononuclear cells (PBMCs), sampled at new diagnosis, from a patient treated with antithyroid drugs. This chain joins TRBV11-1 and TRBJ2-5; D unclear. This clonotype was sampled from a young man with Graves disease. CDR3 region: CASSTIPPTQYF. CDR3 sequence (DNA): TGTGCCAGCAGCACGATCCCACCGACCCAGTACTTC.